This passage covers 22 T cell receptor beta chains from one sample sequenced in a study of T-cell memory formation after mild COVID-19. TCRdb called the 5' RACE reads again in MiXCR, with one record for every CDR3 protein. The data show about 620,000 distinct CDR3 sequences, with over 15% seen just once and approximately 12% held by the top ten. The sequenced sample consisted of PBMCs or a T cell subset sorted from them (not recorded which). All receptors come from an adult woman who had mild COVID-19 (a few samples of this study predate the infection). Cell type and time point are not known.

V is TRBV12-3 or TRBV12-4 and J is TRBJ1-2; 8 bases match TRBD1. V lost 5 bases to trimming and J lost 4 bases; unmatched junction nucleotides: 6. The CDR3 sequence is 14 residues long. The CDR3 nucleotides read TGTGCCAGCAGTCCGACAGGGGCTCGCTATGGCTACACCTTC. Translation gives CASSPTGARYGYTF.

This chain joins TRBV20-1 and TRBJ1-2, with D unclear. The ends were cut back, 3 bases at V and 8 bases at J, with 16 bases in the middle. There are 13 residues in the CDR3. CDR1 and CDR2 from the germline V gene are DFQATT and SNEGSKA (reference sequence). As DNA, the CDR3 is TGCAGTGCTAGGGATTCCGGTCTGCGGGGCTACACCTTC. Translating gives CSARDSGLRGYTF.

This clonotype was seen a handful of times. The gene calls are TRBV7-8 and TRBJ2-7, with TRBD2 as a possible D gene (6 bases). Between the trimmed V and J ends, which lost 3 bases and 6 bases, there was a span of 18 bases. Germline CDR1 is SGHVS and CDR2 is FQNEAQ. The CDR3 spans 15 residues. CDR3 amino acids: CASSFSGLLRSEQYF. The CDR3 DNA follows: TGTGCCAGCAGCTTTTCGGGACTCCTCCGGAGCGAGCAGTACTTC.

The gene calls are TRBV23-1 and TRBJ1-5; D call uncertain. TRBV23-1 is annotated as an ORF whose role is uncertain. V was shortened by 5 bases and J by 0 bases, with 11 bases between the two germline ends. This CDR3 region has 15 residues. CDR3 in amino acids: CASSLKCNSNQPQHF. The DNA for the CDR3 is TGCGCCAGCAGTTTGAAATGTAATAGCAATCAGCCCCAGCATTTT.

The rearrangement uses TRBV5-5 and TRBJ2-6; unclear D gene. Trimming left V 0 bases short and J 3 bases short, with 10 bases between. This CDR3 is 16 amino acids long. Germline V gene data show CDR1 as SGHKS and CDR2 as YYEKEE (reference sequence). The CDR3 bases are TGTGCCAGCAGCTTGGAACCAGGTTTTGGGGCCAACGTCCTGACTTTC. Amino acids: CASSLEPGFGANVLTF.

This chain uses TRBV7-8 with TRBJ2-7, with a tentative D call TRBD1 (5 bases). This CDR3 has 14 residues. V gave up 5 bases and J gave up 6 bases, with 17 bases separating them. The V gene's germline CDR1 is SGHVS and CDR2 FQNEAQ. In nucleotides, the CDR3 is TGTGCCAGCAGCACCCACCCTCAGGGAAGCGAGCAGTACTTC. It codes for CASSTHPQGSEQYF.

This chain joins TRBV4-2 and TRBJ2-1; TRBD2 matches at 9 bases. V was clipped by 0 bases and J by 5 bases; unmatched bases: 8. Germline CDR1 and CDR2: LGHNA and YNFKEQ. The CDR3 sequence is 17 residues long. CDR3 DNA: TGTGCCAGCAGCCAAGAGCGGCGGGAGGGCCTCCACAATGAGCAGTTCTTC. Protein: CASSQERREGLHNEQFF.

This sequence joins TRBV5-1 and TRBJ2-1, with 7 bases lining up with TRBD1. Germline values: CDR1 SGHRS, CDR2 YFSETQ. V gave up 4 bases and J gave up 4 bases; unmatched junction bases: 8. This CDR3 region has 15 residues. CDR3 amino acids: CASSTTGERYNEQFF. The CDR3 nucleotides read TGCGCCAGCAGCACTACAGGGGAGAGGTACAATGAGCAGTTCTTC.

The CDR3 sequence: CASSLTRSRVANEKLFF. The DNA for the CDR3 is TGTGCCAGCAGCCTTACACGGTCAAGGGTAGCTAATGAAAAACTGTTTTTT. J is TRBJ1-4 and V is TRBV5-5, with D hard to call. The CDR3 is made up of 17 amino acids. Germline CDR1 is SGHKS and CDR2 is YYEKEE (reference sequence). Trimming left V 4 bases short and J 3 bases short, with 19 bases between.

This chain links TRBV10-3 with TRBJ2-6; no definite D call. Trimming stripped 3 bases from V and 5 bases from J, with 2 bases between. The CDR3 covers 12 residues. Germline lookup yields CDR1 ENHRY and CDR2 SYGVKD. The CDR3 protein is CAISDRANVLTF. The CDR3 DNA reads as TGTGCCATCAGTGACCGGGCCAACGTCCTGACTTTC.

V is TRBV5-1 and J is TRBJ1-6; TRBD1 matches 9 bases. Germline-derived CDR1 and CDR2 are SGHRS and YFSETQ. V shed 3 bases and J 10 bases; nucleotides not matched to a gene: 8. The CDR3 is 15 residues long. The CDR3 sequence is CASSWSQGANSPLHF. Written as DNA, the CDR3 is TGCGCCAGCAGCTGGTCACAGGGGGCCAACTCACCCCTCCACTTT.

This chain links TRBV29-1 with TRBJ1-2, with D maybe TRBD1 (6 bases). Germline V gene lookup returns CDR1 SQVTM and CDR2 ANQGSEA. The V and J ends lost 7 bases and 5 bases respectively, with 14 bases between them. CDR3 length: 12 residues. CDR3 sequence: CSAGGQTYGYTF. The CDR3 nucleotides read TGCAGCGCCGGAGGACAGACGTATGGCTACACCTTC.

The chain has TRBV24-1 and TRBJ2-7; D uncertain. Trimming removed 3 bases at V and 3 bases at J, with 5 bases between. Germline loops: CDR1 KGHDR, CDR2 SFDVKD. This CDR3 has 12 residues. The CDR3 loop reads CATSDPGYEQYF. The CDR3 DNA follows: TGTGCCACCAGTGATCCGGGCTACGAGCAGTACTTC.

This clonotype has a handful of counts. The rearrangement links TRBV7-2 to TRBJ2-4; TRBD1 or TRBD2 may be the D gene (5 bases each). The germline V gene has CDR1 SGHTA and CDR2 FQGNSA. The CDR3 extends over 16 amino acids. Deletions cut 3 bases from V and 5 bases from J, with 17 bases between. The CDR3 loop reads CASSFRTPMGENIQYF. The CDR3 coding sequence is TGTGCCAGCAGCTTCAGAACTCCAATGGGGGAAAACATTCAGTACTTC.

This clonotype was picked up a small number of times. The chain links TRBV7-3 to TRBJ2-1; 9 nucleotides align to TRBD1. Germline V gene data show CDR1 as SGHTA and CDR2 as FQGTGA. After removal of 2 bases from V and 5 bases from J, the junction contained 4 bases not matched to a gene. The CDR3 loop spans 15 amino acids. The CDR3 DNA sequence: TGTGCCAGCAGCTTAGTGGGGACAGGGAACAATGAGCAGTTCTTC. Protein: CASSLVGTGNNEQFF.

This sequence joins TRBV6-5 and TRBJ2-1, with D possibly matching TRBD2 (6 bases). With 0 bases removed from V and 7 bases from J, the gap between germline ends came to 16 bases. The CDR3 spans 16 residues. Germline values: CDR1 MNHEY, CDR2 SVGAGI. CDR3 residues: CASSYSAEHGGNEQFF. The CDR3 bases are TGTGCCAGCAGTTACTCGGCAGAGCACGGGGGTAATGAGCAGTTCTTC.

This clonotype has only a few counts. This chain joins TRBV20-1 and TRBJ1-1, with no clear D. CDR1 is DFQATT and CDR2 is SNEGSKA in the germline V gene (reference sequence). The length of the CDR3 is 12 residues. Trimming shortened V by 2 bases and J by 2 bases, and 6 bases separated the two germline ends. This CDR3 reads CSARPFNTEAFF. CDR3 DNA sequence: TGCAGTGCTAGACCGTTCAACACTGAAGCTTTCTTT.

A few counts support this clonotype. This chain joins TRBV5-1 and TRBJ1-6; no firm D call. In germline, CDR1 is SGHRS, CDR2 YFSETQ. The CDR3 has 14 amino acids. With 2 bases removed from V and 8 bases from J, the gap between germline ends came to 11 bases. CDR3: CASSFFGSDSPLHF. CDR3 coding DNA: TGCGCCAGCAGCTTTTTTGGATCGGATTCACCCCTCCACTTT. Together with reference TRBV5-1 and TRBJ1-6, the CDR3 gives the full variable domain: KAGVTQTPRYLIKTRGQQVTLSCSPISGHRSVSWYQQTPGQGLQFLFEYFSETQRNKGNFPGRFSGRQFSNSRSEMNVSTLELGDSALYLCASSFFGSDSPLHFGNGTRLTVT.

This chain links TRBV12-3 or TRBV12-4 with TRBJ2-6; possible D gene TRBD1, 6 bases. This CDR3 contains 18 residues. The ends were cut back, 2 bases at V and 0 bases at J, with 14 bases in the middle. The CDR3 region has the DNA TGTGCCAGCAGTTTACTCAGGGGTCGGGCCTCTGGGGCCAACGTCCTGACTTTC. This encodes CASSLLRGRASGANVLTF.

The rearrangement uses TRBV7-6 and TRBJ1-5, with D possibly being TRBD1 (6 bases). Germline V lookup: CDR1 SGHVS, CDR2 FNYEAQ. With 0 bases removed from V and 6 bases from J, the gap between germline ends came to 15 bases. The CDR3 is made up of 16 amino acids. CDR3 DNA sequence: TGTGCCAGCAGCTTAGCTGTAGGGGGAGTTGGTCAGCCCCAGCATTTT. This encodes CASSLAVGGVGQPQHF.

This clonotype was seen a few times. The chain carries TRBV7-9 and TRBJ1-4; 7 bases are shared with TRBD1. CDR1 SEHNR and CDR2 FQNEAQ come from the germline V gene (reference sequence). The CDR3 has 14 residues. Unmatched junction bases numbered 4, after V lost 4 bases and J lost 5 bases. The CDR3 loop reads CASSSRGQNEKLFF. The CDR3, as DNA: TGTGCCAGCAGCTCTCGGGGACAGAATGAAAAACTGTTTTTT.

The chain uses TRBV12-3 or TRBV12-4 and TRBJ2-7; TRBD2 aligns across 8 bases. CDR3 size: 14 residues. The V and J ends lost 7 bases and 2 bases, in that order; junction bases with no gene match: 7. CDR3 nucleotide sequence: TGTGCCAGCACCTTCAGCGGGAGCCCCTACGAGCAGTACTTC. It is translated as CASTFSGSPYEQYF.